The clone carrying this T cell receptor beta chain was observed a few times. This specimen comes from a study of Graves' ophthalmopathy and Graves' hyperthyroidism. The sequenced template was RNA, covering the TCR beta CDR3 region. An initial RT-PCR round employing HTBI primers preceded a second-round multiplex PCR. MiXCR, applied by TCRdb to the multiplex PCR reads, yields one record per CDR3 protein. The sample lists around 520,000 distinct CDR3 sequences, about 35% occurring once. Thyroid ultrasound, orbital computed tomography, TRAb, serum thyroxine and clinical symptoms formed the basis of diagnosis. The sequence came from an adult man with Graves' hyperthyroidism. The sequenced sample consisted of peripheral blood or thyroid tissue (not recorded which).

The CDR3 region is CASSFGAGRVPDTQYF. The CDR3 nucleotides are TGTGCCAGCAGCTTTGGAGCGGGAAGAGTGCCAGATACGCAGTATTTT. This sequence joins TRBV7-2 and TRBJ2-3; 7 nucleotides line up with TRBD2. V lost 3 bases and J lost 4; bases outside the gene matches: 10. Germline-derived CDR1 and CDR2 are SGHTA and FQGNSA. There are 16 residues in the CDR3. Full variable domain (remainder filled in from reference TRBV7-2 and TRBJ2-3): GAGVSQSPSNKVTEKGKDVELRCDPISGHTALYWYRQSLGQGLEFLIYFQGNSAPDKSGLPSDRFSAERTGGSVSTLTIQRTQQEDSAVYLCASSFGAGRVPDTQYFGPGTRLTVL.